This record covers a single TCR beta chain. This specimen comes from a study of blood T cell repertoires in COVID-19. Across the study: Some COVID-19 samples were acute and others convalescent; all came from the United States, Italy and Spain. Sample material is recorded as cDNA or gDNA derived from T cells, B-cell-depleted T cells, or PBMCs.

Authors' analysis steps: By means of reference gene primer amplification, nucleated cell counts were estimated. Clones were read by immunoSEQ multiplex PCR, and TCRdb kept only the in-frame ones, dropping some. V, J and clone size are those of that table, while D and trimming were read from the DNA. The sample includes 45,000 to 65,000 clones, about 82% of them seen just once. Germline V gene data show CDR1 as MGHDK and CDR2 as SYGVNS. CDR3 size: 12 residues. The V end lost 5 bases, the J end lost 6 bases, and 7 bases lay between the germline ends. The sample was peripheral blood. The TCR sequence derives from an older man with active COVID-19. The chain employs TRBV25-1 and TRBJ2-2; possibly TRBD2 for D (5 bases). The CDR3 is CASSRGPGELFF. CDR3 in DNA: TGTGCCAGCAGTCGAGGGCCCGGGGAGCTGTTTTTT.